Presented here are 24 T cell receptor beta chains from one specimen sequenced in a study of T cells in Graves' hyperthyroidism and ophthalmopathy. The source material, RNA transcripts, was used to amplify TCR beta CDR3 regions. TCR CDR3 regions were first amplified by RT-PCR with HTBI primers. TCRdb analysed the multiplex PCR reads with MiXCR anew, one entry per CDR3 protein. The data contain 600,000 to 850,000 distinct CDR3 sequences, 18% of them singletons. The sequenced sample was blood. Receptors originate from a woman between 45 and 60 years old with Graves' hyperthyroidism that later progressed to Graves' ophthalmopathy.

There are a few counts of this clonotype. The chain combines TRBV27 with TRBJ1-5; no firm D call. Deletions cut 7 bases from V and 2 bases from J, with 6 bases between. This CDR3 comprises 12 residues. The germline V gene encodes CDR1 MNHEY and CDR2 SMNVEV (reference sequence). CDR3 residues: CASTSGNQPQHF. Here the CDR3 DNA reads TGTGCCAGCACTTCGGGCAATCAGCCCCAGCATTTT.

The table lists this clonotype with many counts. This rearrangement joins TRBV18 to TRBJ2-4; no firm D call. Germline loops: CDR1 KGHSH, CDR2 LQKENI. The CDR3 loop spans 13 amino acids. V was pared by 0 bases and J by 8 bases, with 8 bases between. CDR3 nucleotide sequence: TGTGCCAGCTCACCACCAGTCCTCGACATTCAGTACTTC. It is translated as CASSPPVLDIQYF.

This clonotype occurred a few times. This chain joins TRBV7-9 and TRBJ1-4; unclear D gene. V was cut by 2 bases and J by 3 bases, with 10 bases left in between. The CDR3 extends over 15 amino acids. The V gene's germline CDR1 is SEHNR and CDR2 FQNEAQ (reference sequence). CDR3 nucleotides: TGTGCCAGCAGCTTATCGGACGATCCTAATGAAAAACTGTTTTTT. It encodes CASSLSDDPNEKLFF. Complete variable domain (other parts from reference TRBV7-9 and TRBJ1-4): DTGVSQNPRHKITKRGQNVTFRCDPISEHNRLYWYRQTLGQGPEFLTYFQNEAQLEKSRLLSDRFSAERPKGSFSTLEIQRTEQGDSAMYLCASSLSDDPNEKLFFGSGTQLSVL.

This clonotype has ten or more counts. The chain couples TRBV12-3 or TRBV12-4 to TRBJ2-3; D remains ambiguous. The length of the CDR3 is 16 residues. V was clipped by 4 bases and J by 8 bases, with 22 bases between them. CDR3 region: CASSSKGAFRTGTQYF. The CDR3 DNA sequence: TGTGCCAGCAGTTCAAAAGGTGCCTTTCGCACTGGTACGCAGTATTTT.

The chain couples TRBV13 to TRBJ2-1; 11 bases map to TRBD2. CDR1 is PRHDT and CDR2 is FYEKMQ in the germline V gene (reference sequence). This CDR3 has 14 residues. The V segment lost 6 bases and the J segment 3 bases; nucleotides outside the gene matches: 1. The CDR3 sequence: CASRTSGDYNEQFF. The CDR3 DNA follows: TGTGCCAGCAGGACTAGCGGGGACTACAATGAGCAGTTCTTC.

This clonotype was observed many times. The CDR3 spells CASSPTRDRGVNTEAFF. The CDR3 DNA reads as TGCGCCAGCAGCCCGACCAGGGACAGGGGTGTGAACACTGAAGCTTTCTTT. This sequence joins TRBV5-1 and TRBJ1-1; 10 bases are shared with TRBD1. Trimming at V came to 4 bases and at J to 0 bases, leaving 9 bases not matched to a gene. The V gene's germline CDR1 is SGHRS and CDR2 YFSETQ. The CDR3 length is 17 residues.

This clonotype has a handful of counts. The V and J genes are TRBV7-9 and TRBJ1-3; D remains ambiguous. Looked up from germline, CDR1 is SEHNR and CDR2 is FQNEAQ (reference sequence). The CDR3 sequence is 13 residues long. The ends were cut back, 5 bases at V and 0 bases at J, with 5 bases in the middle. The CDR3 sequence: CASSAYSGNTIYF. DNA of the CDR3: TGTGCCAGCAGCGCTTACTCTGGAAACACCATATATTTT.

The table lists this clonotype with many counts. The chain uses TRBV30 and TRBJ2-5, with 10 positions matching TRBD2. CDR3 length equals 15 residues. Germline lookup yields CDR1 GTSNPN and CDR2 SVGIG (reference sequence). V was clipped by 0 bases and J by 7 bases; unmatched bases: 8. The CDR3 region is CAWSVGTSGAGTQYF. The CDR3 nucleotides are TGTGCCTGGAGTGTGGGCACTAGCGGGGCGGGGACCCAGTACTTC.

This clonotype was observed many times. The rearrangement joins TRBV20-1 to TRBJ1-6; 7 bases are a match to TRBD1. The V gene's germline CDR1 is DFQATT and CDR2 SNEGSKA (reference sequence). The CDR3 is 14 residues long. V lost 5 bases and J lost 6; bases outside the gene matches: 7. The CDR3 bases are TGCAGTGCTCCCACGACAGGGCGTAATTCACCCCTCCACTTT. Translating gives CSAPTTGRNSPLHF.

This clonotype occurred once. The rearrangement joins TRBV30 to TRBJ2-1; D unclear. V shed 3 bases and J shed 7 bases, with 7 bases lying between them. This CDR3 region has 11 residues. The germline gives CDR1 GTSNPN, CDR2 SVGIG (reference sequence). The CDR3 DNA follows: TGTGCCTGGAGCGGAATGAATGAGCAGTTCTTC. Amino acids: CAWSGMNEQFF.

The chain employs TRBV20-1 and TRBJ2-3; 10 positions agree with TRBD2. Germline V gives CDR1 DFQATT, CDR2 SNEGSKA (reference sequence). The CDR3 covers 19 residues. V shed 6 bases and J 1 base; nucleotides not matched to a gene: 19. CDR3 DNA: TGCAGTGCCCCCAGCGGGGGGGCCGGATACAGCCCCGGCACAGATACGCAGTATTTT. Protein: CSAPSGGAGYSPGTDTQYF.

CDR3 coding DNA: TGTGCCAGCAGCCAAGATCGGAGCAGGAACACCTATGGCTACACCTTC. Translation: CASSQDRSRNTYGYTF. This chain joins TRBV3-1 and TRBJ1-2; D gene ambiguous. The CDR3 is 16 amino acids. Germline CDR1 and CDR2: LGHDT and YNNKEL (reference sequence). Trimming left V 0 bases short and J 4 bases short, with 15 bases between.

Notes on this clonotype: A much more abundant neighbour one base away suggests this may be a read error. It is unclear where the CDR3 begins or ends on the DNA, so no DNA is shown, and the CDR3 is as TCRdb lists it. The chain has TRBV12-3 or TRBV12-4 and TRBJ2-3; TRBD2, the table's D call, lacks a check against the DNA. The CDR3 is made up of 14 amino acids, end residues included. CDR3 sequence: CAGSSSVSGDTQYF.

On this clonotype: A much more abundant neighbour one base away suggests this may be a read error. The CDR3 nucleotides are TGTGCCAGCAGCTTGGGCGAGCGATCAGAAAATGAGCAGTTCTTC. Translating gives CASSLGERSENEQFF. The V call is TRBV11-3, the J call TRBJ2-1, with D uncertain. The V end was cut by 3 bases, the J end by 7 bases, with 16 bases between. Germline CDR1 and CDR2: SGHNT and YENEEA. The CDR3 contains 15 residues.

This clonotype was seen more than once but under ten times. DNA of the CDR3: TGTGCCAGCAGTGGCACAGGGGAGGTGACTGAAGCTTTCTTT. Its protein product is CASSGTGEVTEAFF. The chain couples TRBV6-1 to TRBJ1-1, with 7 bases fitting TRBD1. CDR3 length: 14 amino acids. Trimming took 4 bases from V and 5 from J; bases not matched to a gene: 7. Germline values: CDR1 MNHNS, CDR2 SASEGT.

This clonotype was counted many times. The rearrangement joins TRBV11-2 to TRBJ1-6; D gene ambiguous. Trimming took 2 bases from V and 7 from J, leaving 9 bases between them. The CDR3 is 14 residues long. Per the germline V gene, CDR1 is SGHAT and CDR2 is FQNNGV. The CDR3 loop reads CASSLSQANSPLHF. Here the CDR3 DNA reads TGTGCCAGCAGCTTAAGTCAGGCCAATTCACCCCTCCACTTT.

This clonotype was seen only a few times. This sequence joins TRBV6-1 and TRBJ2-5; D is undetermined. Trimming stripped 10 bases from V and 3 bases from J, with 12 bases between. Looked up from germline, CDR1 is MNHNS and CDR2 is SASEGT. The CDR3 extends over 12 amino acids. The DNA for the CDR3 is TGTGCCAACACCTCTCGGGAAGAGACCCAGTACTTC. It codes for CANTSREETQYF.

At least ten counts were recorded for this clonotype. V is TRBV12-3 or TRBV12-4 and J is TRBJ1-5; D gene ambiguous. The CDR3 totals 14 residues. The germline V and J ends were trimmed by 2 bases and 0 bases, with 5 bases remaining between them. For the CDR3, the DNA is TGTGCCAGCAGTTTACACAGTAGCAATCAGCCCCAGCATTTT. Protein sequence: CASSLHSSNQPQHF.

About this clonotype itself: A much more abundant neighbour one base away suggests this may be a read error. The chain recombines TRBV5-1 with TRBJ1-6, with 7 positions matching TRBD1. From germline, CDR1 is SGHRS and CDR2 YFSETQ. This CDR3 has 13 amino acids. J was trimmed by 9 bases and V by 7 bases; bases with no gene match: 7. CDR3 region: CASSPGDSSPLHF. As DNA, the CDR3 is TGCGCCAGCTCTCCGGGGGACAGTTCACCCCTCCACTTT.

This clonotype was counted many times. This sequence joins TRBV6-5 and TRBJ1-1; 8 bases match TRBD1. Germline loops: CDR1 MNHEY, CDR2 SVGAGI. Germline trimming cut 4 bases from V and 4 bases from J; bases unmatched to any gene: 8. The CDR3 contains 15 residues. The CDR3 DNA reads TGTGCCAGCAGTTTCGGCGTCGACAGGGGCACTGAAGCTTTCTTT. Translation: CASSFGVDRGTEAFF.

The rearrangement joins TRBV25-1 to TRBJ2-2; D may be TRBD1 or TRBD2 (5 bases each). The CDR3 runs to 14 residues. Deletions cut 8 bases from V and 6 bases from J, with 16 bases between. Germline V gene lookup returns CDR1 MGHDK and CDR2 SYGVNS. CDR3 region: CASLGTGMSGELFF. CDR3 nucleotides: TGTGCCAGCTTAGGGACGGGGATGTCCGGGGAGCTGTTTTTT.

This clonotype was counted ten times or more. Here the CDR3 DNA reads TGTGCCAGCAGCCTGGACAGGTTCAATCAGCCCCAGCATTTT. This sequence encodes CASSLDRFNQPQHF. The V gene is TRBV7-8, the J gene TRBJ1-5; 7 bases are a match to TRBD1. Per germline, CDR1 SGHVS and CDR2 FQNEAQ. The CDR3 is 14 residues long. After removal of 5 bases from V and 3 bases from J, the junction contained 4 bases not matched to a gene.

CDR3 DNA: TGTGCCAGCAGTCTACACGGAGACAGGGCCTACGAGCAGTACTTC. This translates into CASSLHGDRAYEQYF. This chain joins TRBV28 and TRBJ2-7; 7 nucleotides agree with TRBD1. V shed 5 bases and J 2 bases; nucleotides not matched to a gene: 9. The CDR3 extends over 15 amino acids. Looked up from germline, CDR1 is MDHEN and CDR2 is SYDVKM.

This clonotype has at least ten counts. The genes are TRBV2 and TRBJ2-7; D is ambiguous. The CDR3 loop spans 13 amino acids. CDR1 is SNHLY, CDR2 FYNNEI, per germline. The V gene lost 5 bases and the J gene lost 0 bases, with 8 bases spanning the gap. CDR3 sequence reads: CASSRVNSYEQYF. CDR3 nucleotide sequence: TGTGCCAGCAGTCGGGTCAACTCCTACGAGCAGTACTTC.